The rows below give T cell receptor beta chains drawn from one sample of a study of radiotherapy plus CTLA-4 blockade in lung cancer. Some clones are missing from TCRdb's copy, which holds only in-frame ones; the method was immunoSEQ multiplex PCR. The sample includes more than 90,000 clones, around 88% of them seen just once. The starting material was peripheral blood, obtained from a patient treated with radiotherapy plus ipilimumab. These receptors originate from a human donor with non-small cell lung cancer that progressed on radiotherapy plus ipilimumab. The CDR3 runs from the conserved cysteine through the conserved F or W. Each record gives: V gene, clone size, D gene, CDR3 length, J gene, CDR3 DNA, CDR3 protein. A D gene is named only where the DNA matches it firmly. Where a row states a size, it is once, few, many or the class of an expanded clone; other rows omit it.

TRBV5-1	once	NA	16	TRBJ1-3	TGCGCCAGCAGCTTGGGGGTAGCTAGCGATGGAAACACCATATATTTT	CASSLGVASDGNTIYF
TRBV5-1	NA	TRBD1	15	TRBJ1-5	TGCGCCAGCAGTTCCCAGGGGGGGAGCAATCAGCCCCAGCATTTT	CASSSQGGSNQPQHF
TRBV5-4	NA	TRBD1	15	TRBJ2-1	TGTGCCAGCAGCTTTACAGGGGGCTCCTACAATGAGCAGTTCTTC	CASSFTGGSYNEQFF
TRBV10-3	NA	TRBD2	15	TRBJ2-1	TGTGCCATCATGGCTAGCGGGAGGGCCGCTGGTGAGCAGTTCTTC	CAIMASGRAAGEQFF
TRBV10-3	few	NA	14	TRBJ1-2	TGTGCCATCAGTGAGCAGGGGATGGTGTATGGCTACACCTTC	CAISEQGMVYGYTF
TRBV11-3	NA	NA	12	TRBJ1-2	TGTGCCAGCAGAAGACAGGCCTGGGGCTACACCTTC	CASRRQAWGYTF
TRBV19	few	TRBD2	16	TRBJ2-7	TGTGCCAGTAGTCCCTGGACTAGCGGGAGGTCCTACGAGCAGTACTTC	CASSPWTSGRSYEQYF
TRBV7-9	NA	NA	14	TRBJ1-1	TGTGCCAGCAGCTCCTGGGGGGAGAACACTGAAGCTTTCTTT	CASSSWGENTEAFF
TRBV4-1	NA	NA	13	TRBJ2-1	TGCGCCAGCAGCCAAGTTGCAGAGAATGAGCAGTTCTTC	CASSQVAENEQFF
TRBV18	NA	TRBD1	15	TRBJ1-3	TGTGCCAGCTCGTTGGGACAGGGTGATGGAAACACCATATATTTT	CASSLGQGDGNTIYF
TRBV4-1	NA	NA	15	TRBJ1-5	TGCGCCAGCAGCCAAGATCGGGCTAGCAATCAGCCCCAGCATTTT	CASSQDRASNQPQHF
TRBV27	NA	NA	13	TRBJ1-5	TGTGCCAGCAGTTGGGACACGTATCAGCCCCAGCATTTT	CASSWDTYQPQHF
TRBV19	NA	NA	16	TRBJ1-5	TGTGCCAGTAGTATGGTGGGGGCCAGGGGCAATCAGCCCCAGCATTTT	CASSMVGARGNQPQHF
TRBV5-5	NA	NA	15	TRBJ2-1	TGTGCCAGCAGCTTGGGATCGGTATCCTACAATGAGCAGTTCTTC	CASSLGSVSYNEQFF
TRBV12-5	NA	NA	13	TRBJ1-3	TGTGCTAGTGTGGGCAACTCTGGAAACACCATATATTTT	CASVGNSGNTIYF
TRBV18	NA	TRBD1	14	TRBJ1-1	TGTGCCAGCTCACCAGGACAGGGGTTCACTGAAGCTTTCTTT	CASSPGQGFTEAFF
TRBV7-6	NA	TRBD2	13	TRBJ2-7	TGTGCCAGCACCTCGGGGGGGACCTACGAGCAGTACTTC	CASTSGGTYEQYF
TRBV7-7	NA	NA	14	TRBJ1-4	TGTGCTAGCAGCCAAGGGCCCCACGAGGAAAAACTGTTTTTT	CASSQGPHEEKLFF
TRBV25-1	NA	TRBD1	16	TRBJ2-3	TGTGCCAGCAGTGAACCGGGACAGGGGGGATCGGGTACGCAGTATTTT	CASSEPGQGGSGTQYF
TRBV6-5	NA	TRBD2	15	TRBJ2-3	TGTGCCAGCAGCAGACTAGCGGGCGGCACAGATACGCAGTATTTT	CASSRLAGGTDTQYF
TRBV30	NA	NA	13	TRBJ2-2	TGTGCCTGGATCTCCGGGAAAACCGGGGAGCTGTTTTTT	CAWISGKTGELFF
TRBV5-6	once	NA	18	TRBJ1-4	TGTGCCAGCAGCTTGGTACGGCAGGGTTACGCAACTAATGAAAAACTGTTTTTT	CASSLVRQGYATNEKLFF
TRBV6-4	NA	NA	14	TRBJ1-1	TGTGCCAGAAGGACATACCTTTTAAGCACTGAAGCTTTCTTT	CARRTYLLSTEAFF
TRBV7-8	NA	TRBD1	12	TRBJ1-1	TGTGCCAGCAGCTTAGCGACAGGGCGCGCTTTCTTT	CASSLATGRAFF
TRBV18	NA	NA	14	TRBJ1-5	TGTGCCAGCTCACCGACGCAGGGCAATCAGCCCCAGCATTTT	CASSPTQGNQPQHF
TRBV13	NA	TRBD1	17	TRBJ2-3	TGTGCCAGCAGCCTGAGACAGGGAGCCGCTAGCACAGATACGCAGTATTTT	CASSLRQGAASTDTQYF
TRBV15	NA	NA	14	TRBJ1-1	TGTGCCACCAGGGCCCCGGGAGGGGGAACTGAAGCTTTCTTT	CATRAPGGGTEAFF